The next 30 T cell receptor beta chains were all read from a single sample in a study of blood T cell repertoires in COVID-19. Only in-frame clones appear in the TCRdb table, and some are missing; sequencing was by immunoSEQ multiplex PCR. The sample has a few hundred thousand clones, 85% seen once. The sample was peripheral blood. The source of these receptors is a woman between 18 and 29 years old with acute or convalescent COVID-19.

The chain couples TRBV2 to TRBJ1-5; 8 nucleotides agree with TRBD1. V was pared by 6 bases and J by 1 base, with 5 bases of the junction left unmatched. The CDR3 loop spans 15 amino acids. The germline V gene has CDR1 SNHLY and CDR2 FYNNEI. The CDR3 nucleotides are TGTGCCAGCAGACCCAGGGGGCCGAGCAATCAGCCCCAGCATTTT. Protein sequence: CASRPRGPSNQPQHF.

Note on this clone: Other nucleotide sequences in the sample specify the same CDR3. The V gene is TRBV28, the J gene TRBJ1-1, with 9 bases aligning to TRBD1. Germline CDR1 MDHEN, CDR2 SYDVKM. The CDR3 spans 14 residues. Losses at the gene ends were 4 bases for V and 4 bases for J; bases not matched to a gene: 4. This chain's CDR3 is CASSSTTGGTEAFF. CDR3 in DNA: TGTGCCAGCAGTTCGACGACAGGGGGCACTGAAGCTTTCTTT.

V gene TRBV19 combines with J gene TRBJ1-6; 7 bases align to TRBD1. The CDR3 runs to 13 residues. Germline values: CDR1 LNHDA, CDR2 SQIVND (reference sequence). Germline trimming cut 7 bases from V and 6 bases from J; bases unmatched to any gene: 3. CDR3 sequence: CASKGASNSPLHF. The CDR3 DNA sequence: TGTGCCAGTAAGGGGGCAAGTAATTCACCCCTCCACTTT.

This sequence joins TRBV5-4 and TRBJ1-3; D is possibly TRBD1 (5 bases). Germline V lookup: CDR1 SGHNT, CDR2 YYREEE (reference sequence). This CDR3 spans 16 amino acids. The V end lost 2 bases, the J end lost 2 bases, and 14 bases lay between the germline ends. The chain's CDR3 is CASSFWTNNAGNTIYF. The CDR3 nucleotides read TGTGCCAGCAGCTTTTGGACAAACAATGCTGGAAACACCATATATTTT.

About this clone itself: This sample includes further DNA sequences coding for the same CDR3. This chain uses TRBV28 with TRBJ1-5, with 7 bases lining up with TRBD1. The V gene end was trimmed by 6 bases and the J gene end by 4 bases; junction bases not matched to a gene: 3. The germline V gene encodes CDR1 MDHEN and CDR2 SYDVKM. The CDR3 is 13 amino acids. CDR3 DNA: TGTGCCAGCAGCCTGACAGGGAATCAGCCCCAGCATTTT. It is translated as CASSLTGNQPQHF.

The V gene is TRBV5-8, the J gene TRBJ2-7; a possible D gene is TRBD1 (6 bases). Germline lookup yields CDR1 SGHTS and CDR2 YDEGEE. The V end was cut by 10 bases, the J end by 2 bases, with 16 bases between. This CDR3 comprises 13 residues. The CDR3 is CAGPGHSPYEQYF. The CDR3 DNA sequence: TGTGCCGGTCCGGGACACTCCCCCTACGAGCAGTACTTC.

The chain combines TRBV27 with TRBJ1-1; D gene ambiguous. The germline V gene has CDR1 MNHEY and CDR2 SMNVEV (reference sequence). The CDR3 contains 13 residues. Trimming pared 2 bases from V and 10 bases from J, leaving 14 bases between. The CDR3, as DNA: TGTGCCAGCAGTTTACTCGGCAGTACAGTAGCTTTCTTT. Amino acids: CASSLLGSTVAFF.

This clone appeared a few times. J is TRBJ2-1 and V is TRBV2; 7 nucleotides agree with TRBD2. In germline, CDR1 is SNHLY, CDR2 FYNNEI. The CDR3 length is 14 residues. Trimming removed 5 bases from V and 7 bases from J; junction bases left unmatched: 8. The DNA for the CDR3 is TGTGCCAGCAGTAGTTCTTATAGCGGGAATGAGCAGTTCTTC. It yields the protein CASSSSYSGNEQFF.

The V and J genes are TRBV14 and TRBJ2-7; 7 positions match TRBD1. V shed 8 bases and J 1 base; nucleotides not matched to a gene: 8. The CDR3 covers 14 residues. Germline lookup yields CDR1 SGHDN and CDR2 FVKESK. The CDR3 DNA sequence: TGTGCCAGCGGGAAAACGGACAGGTCCTACGAGCAGTACTTC. Residues: CASGKTDRSYEQYF.

The CDR3 DNA is TGTGCCAGCACGGGGGTCTTAGAAACCGGGGAGCTGTTTTTT. It translates to CASTGVLETGELFF. The V call is TRBV6-5, the J call TRBJ2-2, with D maybe TRBD2 (6 bases). With 7 bases removed from V and 5 bases from J, the gap between germline ends came to 14 bases. CDR3 length: 14 residues. From germline, CDR1 is MNHEY and CDR2 SVGAGI.

The rearrangement joins TRBV5-6 to TRBJ1-2; no reliable D call. CDR1 SGHDT and CDR2 YYEEEE come from the germline V gene. The CDR3 has 14 residues. The ends were cut back, 0 bases at V and 4 bases at J, with 10 bases in the middle. In nucleotides, the CDR3 is TGTGCCAGCAGCTTGGGGAGCGTCTTCTATGGCTACACCTTC. It is translated as CASSLGSVFYGYTF.

This clone was counted only a few times. The chain employs TRBV18 and TRBJ2-1, with D unclear. The germline gives CDR1 KGHSH, CDR2 LQKENI. This CDR3 comprises 13 residues. Trimming shortened V by 3 bases and J by 5 bases, and 8 bases separated the two germline ends. CDR3 region: CASSPRFDNEQFF. CDR3 coding DNA: TGTGCCAGCTCACCGAGATTCGACAATGAGCAGTTCTTC.

The gene calls are TRBV5-8 and TRBJ2-7, with 7 nucleotides matching TRBD2. The CDR3 runs 13 residues. After removal of 4 bases from V and 5 bases from J, the junction contained 6 bases not matched to a gene. Germline V gene data show CDR1 as SGHTS and CDR2 as YDEGEE. The CDR3 DNA reads as TGTGCCAGCAGCGGGGGGGGACTAAACGAGCAGTACTTC. Its protein is CASSGGGLNEQYF.

This chain uses TRBV2 with TRBJ2-2, with 9 bases that match TRBD2. The CDR3 consists of 15 residues. The trim removed 4 bases at V and 6 bases at J, leaving 6 bases unmatched. Germline CDR1 SNHLY, CDR2 FYNNEI. The CDR3, as DNA: TGTGCCAGCAGTGGTAGCGGGGGCGGGGCCGGGGAGCTGTTTTTT. Encoded protein: CASSGSGGGAGELFF.

This chain joins TRBV15 and TRBJ2-5, with 8 bases that match TRBD1. Trimming at V came to 3 bases and at J to 5 bases, leaving 8 bases not matched to a gene. CDR1 and CDR2 from the germline V gene are LNHNV and YYDKDF (reference sequence). This CDR3 region has 15 residues. The CDR3: CATSSALQGAETQYF. Here the CDR3 DNA reads TGTGCCACCAGCAGCGCACTCCAGGGGGCGGAGACCCAGTACTTC. Supplemented by reference TRBV15 and TRBJ2-5, the full variable domain reads DAMVIQNPRYQVTQFGKPVTLSCSQTLNHNVMYWYQQKSSQAPKLLFHYYDKDFNNEADTPDNFQSRRPNTSFCFLDIRSPGLGDTAMYLCATSSALQGAETQYFGPGTRLLVL.

This chain uses TRBV6-5 with TRBJ1-1; D gene uncertain. The germline gives CDR1 MNHEY, CDR2 SVGAGI. V lost 7 bases and J lost 6, with 18 bases in between. CDR3 length: 14 residues. CDR3 region: CASNTLTGKAEAFF. CDR3 in DNA: TGTGCCAGCAATACACTTACGGGGAAAGCTGAAGCTTTCTTT.

This sequence joins TRBV5-1 and TRBJ2-1, with TRBD2 matching 8 bases. J lost 8 bases, V lost 7 bases, and 8 bases had no gene match. Germline-derived CDR1 and CDR2 are SGHRS and YFSETQ. CDR3 size: 13 residues. For the CDR3, the DNA is TGCGCCAGCGGCCAGGGGACTAGAGATGAGCAGTTCTTC. This translates into CASGQGTRDEQFF.

This clone was observed a few times. CDR3 sequence reads: CASSQDTWAGEGWIDTGYTF. CDR3 in DNA: TGCGCCAGCAGCCAAGATACGTGGGCAGGTGAGGGTTGGATTGACACAGGCTACACCTTC. This chain links TRBV4-1 with TRBJ1-2, with unresolved D. The CDR3 runs 20 residues. Trimming left V 0 bases short and J 8 bases short, with 31 bases between. Germline CDR1 is MGHRA and CDR2 is YSYEKL.

The rearrangement links TRBV7-2 to TRBJ1-2; possible D gene TRBD1, 5 bases. In germline, CDR1 is SGHTA, CDR2 FQGNSA. The CDR3 spans 15 residues. The V gene lost 3 bases and the J gene lost 8 bases, with 19 bases spanning the gap. The CDR3 DNA sequence: TGTGCCAGCAGCTTCCTTCAAGGGGCTAGTCGGGGCTACACCTTC. It yields the protein CASSFLQGASRGYTF.

CDR3 nucleotides: TGTGCCAGCAGCTTGGGCCAGAATGACGGGGAGCTGTTTTTT. This sequence encodes CASSLGQNDGELFF. The rearrangement uses TRBV5-6 and TRBJ2-2; D is unresolved. V was clipped by 0 bases and J by 7 bases, with 10 bases between them. CDR3 length equals 14 residues. Germline values: CDR1 SGHDT, CDR2 YYEEEE.

J is TRBJ2-7 and V is TRBV2; possibly TRBD2 for D (7 bases). The V end was cut by 4 bases, the J end by 3 bases, with 16 bases between. This CDR3 spans 15 amino acids. Germline assignment: CDR1 SNHLY and CDR2 FYNNEI. The CDR3 DNA reads TGTGCCAGCAGTGCTGAGTGGGAGGGGGTCTACGAGCAGTACTTC. Encoded protein: CASSAEWEGVYEQYF.

V and J are TRBV2 and TRBJ1-4; no definite D call. The CDR3 covers 12 residues. Germline V lookup: CDR1 SNHLY, CDR2 FYNNEI. Trimming shortened V by 3 bases and J by 8 bases, and 7 bases separated the two germline ends. The CDR3 DNA follows: TGTGCCAGCAGTGACCCGAGAGAAAAACTGTTTTTT. It codes for CASSDPREKLFF.

This clone was recorded a few times. The J gene is TRBJ1-3, the V gene TRBV2; D gene unclear. V lost 8 bases and J lost 4, with 12 bases in between. CDR1 and CDR2 (germline): SNHLY, FYNNEI. The CDR3 sequence is 13 residues long. The DNA for the CDR3 is TGTGCCAGCGCCGCAAACGAGGGAAACACCATATATTTT. It translates to CASAANEGNTIYF.

This chain joins TRBV11-2 and TRBJ2-5, with 11 bases fitting TRBD2. J lost 0 bases, V lost 5 bases, and 14 bases had no gene match. The germline CDR1 and CDR2 sequences are SGHAT and FQNNGV. This CDR3 spans 19 amino acids. The CDR3 region has the DNA TGTGCCAGCAGCCGACAGATACTAGCGGGGGTGAATAACCAAGAGACCCAGTACTTC. This gives the protein CASSRQILAGVNNQETQYF.

The J gene is TRBJ1-4, the V gene TRBV18; 7 bases fit TRBD1. Germline loops: CDR1 KGHSH, CDR2 LQKENI. V trimming: 6 bases; J trimming: 6 bases; junction bases outside the gene matches: 10. The CDR3 runs 15 residues. The CDR3 spells CASSPASGTDEKLFF. The CDR3, as DNA: TGTGCCAGCTCGCCCGCCTCCGGGACAGATGAAAAACTGTTTTTT.

The gene calls are TRBV10-3 and TRBJ2-7, with D unresolved. Germline lookup yields CDR1 ENHRY and CDR2 SYGVKD. CDR3 size: 13 residues. The V end was cut by 6 bases, the J end by 1 base, with 10 bases between. The DNA of the CDR3 is TGTGCCATCAGATTGAGTATTTCCTACGAGCAGTACTTC. Residues: CAIRLSISYEQYF.

The chain is built from TRBV27 and TRBJ2-5; 7 bases align to TRBD1. The CDR3 extends over 14 amino acids. The junction had 8 bases not matched to a gene; V was cut back by 5 bases and J by 5 bases. The germline CDR1 and CDR2 sequences are MNHEY and SMNVEV (reference sequence). The CDR3 spells CASSTGDSRETQYF. Written as DNA, the CDR3 is TGTGCCAGCAGTACCGGGGACAGTCGCGAGACCCAGTACTTC.

The sample holds a few counts of this clone. The chain uses TRBV28 and TRBJ1-6; TRBD1 might be the D (5 bases). The CDR3 runs to 15 residues. V shed 6 bases and J shed 8 bases, with 17 bases lying between them. The germline V gene has CDR1 MDHEN and CDR2 SYDVKM. The CDR3 loop is CASSETRGPDSPLHF. The CDR3 bases are TGTGCCAGCAGCGAGACTAGGGGCCCTGATTCACCCCTCCACTTT.

This clone has more than one count but fewer than ten. V and J are TRBV5-1 and TRBJ2-7, with a weak D call TRBD2 (6 bases). Trimming took 3 bases from V and 3 from J, leaving 13 bases between them. CDR1 is SGHRS and CDR2 is YFSETQ in the germline V gene. The CDR3 runs to 14 residues. The CDR3 loop reads CASSYWDSNYEQYF. The CDR3 DNA is TGCGCCAGCAGCTACTGGGACTCCAACTACGAGCAGTACTTC.

As concerns this clone: Other DNA sequences in this specimen translate into the identical CDR3. V is TRBV24-1 and J is TRBJ1-5, with 7 bases fitting TRBD1. Germline V lookup: CDR1 KGHDR, CDR2 SFDVKD. Trimming took 9 bases from V and 2 from J; bases not matched to a gene: 3. The CDR3 totals 13 residues. The CDR3: CATGQGGNQPQHF. As DNA, the CDR3 is TGTGCCACCGGGCAGGGGGGCAATCAGCCCCAGCATTTT.